This T cell receptor (beta chain) was captured by sequencing in a study of metastatic and nonmetastatic thyroid tumors. Overall study context: Repertoires of blood and of tissue (tumor or nodule) from malignant and benign thyroid patients were compared.

From the PCR reads, TCRdb re-called clones with MiXCR. The data show about 69,000 clones, with approximately 15% seen just once and approximately 6.1% held by the top ten. This clone was observed at least ten times. Patients were all untreated before their thyroid surgery. CDR3 length: 15 residues. Germline-derived CDR1 and CDR2 are SGHAT and FQNNGV. V trimming: 1 base; J trimming: 5 bases; junction bases outside the gene matches: 1. The TCR was taken from a male donor with papillary thyroid cancer or a benign thyroid nodule (not recorded which). Some clones in this sample may be carry-over from other donors' samples. The V call is TRBV11-2, the J call TRBJ2-3, with 12 bases matching TRBD2. The sequencing sample was made of blood. CDR3 in DNA: TGTGCCAGCAGCTTAGGGACTAGCGGGATAGATACGCAGTATTTT. It is translated as CASSLGTSGIDTQYF.